Presented here are 4 T cell receptor beta chains from one specimen sequenced in a study of blood T cell repertoires in COVID-19. Data came from immunoSEQ multiplex PCR; TCRdb stores just in-frame clones and leaves some out. Of a few hundred thousand clones in the sample, roughly nine tenths were seen once. Input material: peripheral blood. Receptor source: a woman aged 45-65 years with acute or convalescent COVID-19.

This clone was seen only a few times. The V call is TRBV14, the J call TRBJ2-1, with D unresolved. In germline, CDR1 is SGHDN, CDR2 FVKESK. The CDR3 sequence is 16 residues long. V dropped 2 bases and J dropped 5 bases, with 16 bases sitting between them. The CDR3 nucleotides read TGTGCCAGCAGCCAACGACCTCTACTAAGCGACAATGAGCAGTTCTTC. Translated: CASSQRPLLSDNEQFF.

V gene TRBV3-1 (or the pseudogene TRBV3-2) combines with J gene TRBJ1-2; 10 bases are shared with TRBD1. Germline lookup yields CDR1 LGHDT and CDR2 YNNKEL (reference sequence). The junction had 8 bases not matched to a gene; V was cut back by 1 base and J by 12 bases. The CDR3 consists of 14 residues. CDR3 region: CASSQAGQGFWHTF. In DNA form, the CDR3 reads TGTGCCAGCAGCCAAGCGGGACAGGGGTTTTGGCACACCTTC.

J is TRBJ2-7 and V is TRBV18; no firm D call. Germline loops: CDR1 KGHSH, CDR2 LQKENI. V was shortened by 3 bases and J by 6 bases, with 9 bases between the two germline ends. The CDR3 extends over 12 amino acids. CDR3 sequence reads: CASSPVRGEQYF. The CDR3 nucleotides are TGTGCCAGCTCACCTGTGCGTGGCGAGCAGTACTTC.

This chain joins TRBV19 and TRBJ2-5, with 8 bases lining up with TRBD2. The V gene end was trimmed by 5 bases and the J gene end by 9 bases; junction bases not matched to a gene: 17. CDR3 length: 16 amino acids. Germline V gene data show CDR1 as LNHDA and CDR2 as SQIVND (reference sequence). CDR3 coding DNA: TGTGCCAGTAGTGCCGATCCGGGACTAGGGCTGGAGGCCCAGTACTTC. Its translation: CASSADPGLGLEAQYF. The full variable domain, rest sourced from reference TRBV19 and TRBJ2-5, is DGGITQSPKYLFRKEGQNVTLSCEQNLNHDAMYWYRQDPGQGLRLIYYSQIVNDFQKGDIAEGYSVSREKKESFPLTVTSAQKNPTAFYLCASSADPGLGLEAQYFGPGTRLLVL.